What follows is one T cell receptor (beta chain) and its context. Its specificity is unknown. This record comes from a study of T cell responses to AZD1222 COVID-19 vaccine. Overall study results and limits: A rise in Spike-specific TCR breadth and depth followed two AZD1222 doses. Per reports, nearly half of all spike-specific TCRs target regions that are unmutated in variants.

The CDR3 is 14 amino acids. CDR1 and CDR2 (germline): LNHDA, SQIVND (reference sequence). The trim removed 8 bases at V and 3 bases at J, leaving 6 bases unmatched. Clones were read by immunoSEQ multiplex PCR, and TCRdb kept only the in-frame ones, dropping some. The sample yields 90,000 to 120,000 clones, 75% to 95% seen once. The sequenced sample was peripheral blood, obtained 28 days after the second AZD1222 dose. The receptor was isolated from an adult who received the AZD1222 COVID-19 vaccine. The rearrangement links TRBV19 to TRBJ1-5, with TRBD1 matching 8 bases. The CDR3 sequence: CASAPGQANQPQHF. Written as DNA, the CDR3 is TGTGCCAGTGCCCCGGGACAGGCCAATCAGCCCCAGCATTTT.